These 17 T cell receptor beta chains came from one sample sequenced in a study of blood T cell repertoires in COVID-19. Sequencing was performed with immunoSEQ multiplex PCR; in TCRdb, only in-frame clones are kept and a portion is missing. The table includes about 69,000 clones, roughly three quarters detected once. Sequenced: peripheral blood. These receptors came from a man in his 60s with acute or convalescent COVID-19.

The chain employs TRBV5-8 and TRBJ1-4; D remains ambiguous. V lost 1 base and J 6 bases, leaving 7 bases between the germline ends. This CDR3 contains 13 residues. CDR1 is SGHTS, CDR2 YDEGEE, per germline. The DNA for the CDR3 is TGTGCCAGCAGCTTGACAGCCCATGAAAAACTGTTTTTT. Translated, it gives CASSLTAHEKLFF.

V usage is TRBV11-3 and J usage is TRBJ2-5; D not resolved. Trimming left V 1 base short and J 1 base short, with 7 bases between. Germline CDR1 reads SGHNT; CDR2 reads YENEEA. The CDR3 totals 14 residues. CDR3 DNA: TGTGCCAGCAGCTTAGGAGGTGGCCAAGAGACCCAGTACTTC. It specifies CASSLGGGQETQYF.

This clone was recorded a few times. The CDR3 DNA reads as TGCGCCAGCAGCTTGGAATTAGCGGGGGGGTCAGATACGCAGTATTTT. It specifies CASSLELAGGSDTQYF. The V call is TRBV5-1, the J call TRBJ2-3, with TRBD2 identical over 11 bases. The CDR3 runs to 16 residues. CDR1 is SGHRS, CDR2 YFSETQ, per germline. V lost 0 bases to trimming and J lost 4 bases; unmatched junction nucleotides: 4.

About this clone: It is likely a read error, because the conserved phenylalanine at the end of the CDR3 is missing. Because the CDR3's place on the DNA is in doubt, the DNA is left out and the CDR3 is given as listed by TCRdb. V usage is TRBV23-1 and J usage is TRBJ1-1; the table gives TRBD1 as D, unverified against the DNA. TRBV23-1 is annotated as an ORF whose role is uncertain. The CDR3 extends over 8 residues, inclusive of both ends. Here the CDR3 reads CASSQSRG.

The V and J genes are TRBV27 and TRBJ2-1; TRBD1 agrees at 7 bases. The CDR3 totals 15 residues. CDR1 and CDR2 (germline): MNHEY, SMNVEV (reference sequence). Trimming removed 1 base from V and 8 bases from J; junction bases left unmatched: 8. CDR3 sequence (DNA): TGTGCCAGCAGTTTATGGTCAGGGGGTGAAGATGAGCAGTTCTTC. Protein: CASSLWSGGEDEQFF.

The chain couples TRBV9 to TRBJ1-6, with D hard to call. CDR1 and CDR2 (germline): SGDLS, YYNGEE. The CDR3 totals 13 residues. V was pared by 3 bases and J by 10 bases, with 11 bases between. The CDR3, as DNA: TGTGCCAGCAGCGGAACCGATCTATCACCCCTCCACTTT. This codes for CASSGTDLSPLHF.

The chain employs TRBV10-3 and TRBJ1-5; 10 nucleotides match TRBD1. The CDR3 runs 15 residues. The V segment lost 3 bases and the J segment 5 bases; nucleotides outside the gene matches: 4. Germline assignment: CDR1 ENHRY and CDR2 SYGVKD. CDR3 region: CAISERQGAHQPQHF. For the CDR3, the DNA is TGTGCCATCAGTGAAAGACAGGGGGCACATCAGCCCCAGCATTTT.

This clone has just one count. The chain uses TRBV9 and TRBJ2-1; weak D call: TRBD1 (6 bases). CDR1 and CDR2 from the germline V gene are SGDLS and YYNGEE. Trimming pared 0 bases from V and 3 bases from J, leaving 10 bases between. The CDR3 consists of 15 residues. The CDR3 spells CASSVGTGNYNEQFF. The CDR3 DNA sequence: TGTGCCAGCAGCGTAGGAACAGGGAACTACAATGAGCAGTTCTTC.

In DNA form, the CDR3 reads TGTGCCAGCAGCAGGGAGGCAGGGGCCAAAAACATTCAGTACTTC. This codes for CASSREAGAKNIQYF. V gene TRBV2 combines with J gene TRBJ2-4, with a possible D match to TRBD2 (6 bases). CDR3 length: 15 amino acids. Germline CDR1 SNHLY, CDR2 FYNNEI. With 6 bases removed from V and 1 base from J, the gap between germline ends came to 13 bases.

The chain uses TRBV29-1 and TRBJ2-7; TRBD1 might be the D (5 bases). The CDR3 length is 15 residues. Germline CDR1 and CDR2: SQVTM and ANQGSEA. Trimming cost V 3 bases and J 2 bases, with 17 bases left between them. CDR3 in amino acids: CSVDEFRKGTYEQYF. Written as DNA, the CDR3 is TGCAGCGTTGATGAATTCAGGAAGGGGACCTACGAGCAGTACTTC.

The chain is built from TRBV5-1 and TRBJ2-5, with TRBD2 matching 11 bases. The CDR3 is 18 residues long. Germline V gene data show CDR1 as SGHRS and CDR2 as YFSETQ. Trimming took 0 bases from V and 3 from J; bases not matched to a gene: 10. The CDR3: CASSLAAGTSGKKETQYF. The CDR3 coding sequence is TGCGCCAGCAGCTTGGCCGCTGGGACTAGCGGCAAGAAAGAGACCCAGTACTTC.

This clone was found a few times. J is TRBJ1-2 and V is TRBV2, with D perhaps TRBD1 (5 bases). Trimming removed 3 bases from V and 8 bases from J, with 10 bases in between. This CDR3 is built from 12 residues. CDR1 SNHLY and CDR2 FYNNEI come from the germline V gene. For the CDR3, the DNA is TGTGCCAGCAGTGACCAGGGTAACGGCTACACCTTC. It codes for CASSDQGNGYTF.

The V gene is TRBV19, the J gene TRBJ2-5; 7 nucleotides line up with TRBD1. Unmatched junction bases numbered 6, after V lost 6 bases and J lost 2 bases. There are 14 residues in the CDR3. CDR1 is LNHDA and CDR2 is SQIVND in the germline V gene (reference sequence). CDR3 bases: TGTGCCAGTAGCGGGACAGCCGGTCAAGAGACCCAGTACTTC. Its translation is CASSGTAGQETQYF.

Only one count was recorded for this clone. This chain connects TRBV6-2 or TRBV6-3 to TRBJ1-1; TRBD1 aligns across 11 bases. The CDR3 is made up of 16 amino acids. V trimming: 5 bases; J trimming: 3 bases; junction bases outside the gene matches: 8. CDR1 and CDR2 from the germline V gene are MNHEY and SVGEGT. The CDR3 protein is CASSDPPGQGDTEAFF. For the CDR3, the DNA is TGTGCCAGCAGTGACCCCCCGGGACAGGGGGACACTGAAGCTTTCTTT.

V gene TRBV9 combines with J gene TRBJ1-1; possible D gene TRBD1, 6 bases. The CDR3 contains 14 residues. V gave up 2 bases and J gave up 6 bases, with 14 bases separating them. Germline V gene lookup returns CDR1 SGDLS and CDR2 YYNGEE. For the CDR3, the DNA is TGTGCCAGCAGCGTTACTACAGGGATCGCTGAAGCTTTCTTT. It yields the protein CASSVTTGIAEAFF.

The chain employs TRBV18 and TRBJ2-7; D is possibly TRBD2 (8 bases). Trimming cost V 2 bases and J 5 bases, with 31 bases left between them. The germline CDR1 and CDR2 sequences are KGHSH and LQKENI. The CDR3 totals 20 residues. The DNA for the CDR3 is TGTGCCAGCTCACCAAACATTGGGACAGCGGGGGTGTCGGGTTCAGACGAGCAGTACTTC. Residues: CASSPNIGTAGVSGSDEQYF.

V gene TRBV5-1 combines with J gene TRBJ1-5, with D unclear. The CDR3 is 17 amino acids. Germline CDR1 and CDR2: SGHRS and YFSETQ. V was shortened by 5 bases and J by 0 bases, with 18 bases between the two germline ends. The CDR3 sequence: CASRETSPSYSNQPQHF. The DNA for the CDR3 is TGCGCCAGCAGAGAGACAAGCCCCTCATATAGCAATCAGCCCCAGCATTTT. Complete variable domain (other parts from reference TRBV5-1 and TRBJ1-5): KAGVTQTPRYLIKTRGQQVTLSCSPISGHRSVSWYQQTPGQGLQFLFEYFSETQRNKGNFPGRFSGRQFSNSRSEMNVSTLELGDSALYLCASRETSPSYSNQPQHFGDGTRLSIL.